This is a list of T cell receptor beta chains from one sample in a study of radiation and T cells in renal cell carcinoma. Profiling relied on immunoSEQ multiplex PCR, and the TCRdb table lists in-frame clones only, not all of them. The table lists approximately 140,000 clones, around 89% of them singletons. The source was blood, collected from a patient whose treatment included radiotherapy and nephrectomy. The receptors derive from a woman aged 70-85 years with renal cell carcinoma. The CDR3 runs from the conserved cysteine through the conserved F or W. The order of the fields is clone size, CDR3 length, D gene, V gene, J gene, CDR3 DNA, CDR3 protein. D genes are given only for firm matches. Size tells how often a clone was seen (once, few, many) or the class of an expanded clone, and some rows leave it out.

-	16	-	TRBV9	TRBJ2-2	TGTGCCAGCAGCGCTGCCGCGTCCGCTGGCACCGGGGAGCTGTTTTTT	CASSAAASAGTGELFF
-	16	-	TRBV5-6	TRBJ1-1	TGTGCCAGCAGCACCTCGGGGCGGGGGGCGAACACTGAAGCTTTCTTT	CASSTSGRGANTEAFF
-	14	-	TRBV7-3	TRBJ2-1	TGTGCCAGCAGTCCAGGGGGGGCGCACAATGAGCAGTTCTTC	CASSPGGAHNEQFF
few	13	-	TRBV30	TRBJ1-6	TGTGCCTGGACGCAGAGTAGGGATTCACCCCTCCACTTT	CAWTQSRDSPLHF
-	12	TRBD1	TRBV29-1	TRBJ1-2	TGCAGCGTTGAAACACAGGGGTATGGCTACACCTTC	CSVETQGYGYTF
-	11	-	TRBV20-1	TRBJ1-6	TGCAGTGCGGCTAGGAATTCACCCCTCCACTTT	CSAARNSPLHF
-	18	TRBD1	TRBV25-1	TRBJ1-1	TGTGCCAGCAGTGTTTCCCGGGACAGGGGGCGTTGGAACACTGAAGCTTTCTTT	CASSVSRDRGRWNTEAFF
-	15	-	TRBV7-3	TRBJ1-6	TGTGCCAGCAGCTCCCAGGGTTTACAGGGTTCACCCCTCCACTTT	CASSSQGLQGSPLHF
once	15	TRBD1	TRBV19	TRBJ1-1	TGTGCCAGTAGTCCCGGACAGGGACGTAGGACTGAAGCTTTCTTT	CASSPGQGRRTEAFF
-	15	TRBD2	TRBV14	TRBJ2-7	TGTGCCAGCAGCCCATTGGCGGGGGGGCCCTACGAGCAGTACTTC	CASSPLAGGPYEQYF
-	13	-	TRBV7-3	TRBJ2-5	TGTGCCAGCAGCTTAACGGGGACGGCCGATCAGTACTTC	CASSLTGTADQYF
-	15	TRBD1	TRBV5-1	TRBJ2-5	TGCGCCAGCAGCCTGGGACGGACAGGGGGAGAGACCCAGTACTTC	CASSLGRTGGETQYF
-	14	-	TRBV6-4	TRBJ2-3	TGTGCCAGCAGTTCAGGGGTTAGCACAGATACGCAGTATTTT	CASSSGVSTDTQYF
few	11	-	TRBV30	TRBJ1-1	TGTGCGCAGGCCAGAAGAATAGAAGCTTTCTTT	CAQARRIEAFF
once	14	-	TRBV19	TRBJ1-1	TGTGCCAGTAGTGTTTGGGGGACGGGAACTGAAGCTTTCTTT	CASSVWGTGTEAFF
-	11	-	TRBV6-5	TRBJ1-1	TGTGCCAGCATTCGGGGGGTTGAAGCTTTCTTT	CASIRGVEAFF
-	13	-	TRBV28	TRBJ2-4	TGTGCCAGCAGTTCCCATGGCCTCCCCATTCAGTACTTC	CASSSHGLPIQYF
-	18	TRBD2	TRBV9	TRBJ2-5	TGTGCCAGCAGCGTATCCCCCCGTAGCGGGGACCCAGGGGAGACCCAGTACTTC	CASSVSPRSGDPGETQYF
-	16	-	TRBV7-2	TRBJ2-5	TGTGCCAGCAAGCCATTGCGGGGTGTTGGCCAAGAGACCCAGTACTTC	CASKPLRGVGQETQYF
-	15	TRBD1	TRBV5-1	TRBJ1-6	TGCGCCAGCAGCTTCGGGGACAGGGGTACTTCACCCCTCCACTTT	CASSFGDRGTSPLHF
-	18	-	TRBV6-1	TRBJ1-6	TGTGCCAGCAGTGAATCTGCAGGAGGGAGCTCCTATAATTCACCCCTCCACTTT	CASSESAGGSSYNSPLHF
-	15	-	TRBV5-6	TRBJ2-1	TGTGCCAGCAGCTTGGCAGGGGTTACATACAATGAGCAGTTCTTC	CASSLAGVTYNEQFF
-	14	-	TRBV28	TRBJ1-5	TGTGCCAGCAGTTCCGCGACCAATAGTCAGCCCCAGCATTTT	CASSSATNSQPQHF
-	16	TRBD2	TRBV5-1	TRBJ2-1	TGCGCCAGCAGCCCACGGACTAGCGGGGGCTACAATGAGCAGTTCTTC	CASSPRTSGGYNEQFF
-	11	-	TRBV19	TRBJ1-1	TGTGCCACCCTCTTCCGCACTGAAGCTTTCTTT	CATLFRTEAFF
once	13	-	TRBV7-2	TRBJ1-3	TGTGCCAGCAGCCCCCACTCTGAAAACACCATATATTTT	CASSPHSENTIYF
-	15	TRBD1	TRBV12-5	TRBJ2-2	TGTGCTAGTGGCCTGGGACAGGGAAACACCGGGGAGCTGTTTTTT	CASGLGQGNTGELFF
-	16	TRBD1	TRBV30	TRBJ1-4	TGTGCCTGGAGTCCGGGACAGTCCCCAACTAATGAAAAACTGTTTTTT	CAWSPGQSPTNEKLFF
-	11	-	TRBV21-1	TRBJ2-5	TGTGCCAGCAGCATACAAGAGACCCAGTACTTC	CASSIQETQYF
-	15	-	TRBV19	TRBJ2-1	TGTGCCAGTACAACGGACAGAAGCTCCTACAATGAGCAGTTCTTC	CASTTDRSSYNEQFF
once	15	-	TRBV6-1	TRBJ2-2	TGTGCCAGCAGCCCAGGGACGGATCTCACCGGGGAGCTGTTTTTT	CASSPGTDLTGELFF
-	14	-	TRBV7-9	TRBJ1-2	TGTGCCAGCAGTTTCTCAGACCCTAACTATGGCTACACCTTC	CASSFSDPNYGYTF
-	12	-	TRBV18	TRBJ2-2	TGTGCCAGCTCACAGGGCCCCGGGGAGCTGTTTTTT	CASSQGPGELFF
-	15	TRBD1	TRBV6-5	TRBJ1-3	TGTGCCAGCAGCAGACAGGGAAACTCTGGAAACACCATATATTTT	CASSRQGNSGNTIYF
-	14	-	TRBV6-1	TRBJ1-5	TGTGCCAGCAGGGGGGGACGGTCCGAAATGGCCCAGCATTTT	CASRGGRSEMAQHF
-	13	-	TRBV29-1	TRBJ1-2	TGCAGCGGGCATGACAGGTCTTCTTTGAGCTACACCTTC	CSGHDRSSLSYTF
once	15	-	TRBV11-1	TRBJ1-1	TGTGCCAGCAGCTTACCAGTACGGGGAATCGCTGAAGCTTTCTTT	CASSLPVRGIAEAFF
-	17	-	TRBV14	TRBJ2-1	TGTGCCAGCAGCCAAGGTTCGGGGTTGGAAACCTACAATGAGCAGTTCTTC	CASSQGSGLETYNEQFF
-	13	-	TRBV19	TRBJ1-5	TGTGCCAGTAGTATTCCTAGCAATCAGCCCCAGCATTTT	CASSIPSNQPQHF
-	14	TRBD2	TRBV19	TRBJ2-1	TGTGCCAGTAGGTTCAGCGGGGGGGGAAATGAGCAGTTCTTC	CASRFSGGGNEQFF
once	15	TRBD1	TRBV27	TRBJ1-1	TGTGCCAGCAGTTCAATGAACAGGGGGCCCACTGAAGCTTTCTTT	CASSSMNRGPTEAFF
-	13	-	TRBV11-1	TRBJ2-5	TGTGCCAGCAGCCTCGGAGGGGTGGAGACCCAGTACTTC	CASSLGGVETQYF
-	13	TRBD1	TRBV7-2	TRBJ1-1	TGTGCCAGCAGCGACAGGGGGAACACTGAAGCTTTCTTT	CASSDRGNTEAFF
-	16	TRBD2	TRBV13	TRBJ2-7	TGTGCCAGCAGCTTAGATCTCCGCCTAGCGGGGAACGAGCAGTACTTC	CASSLDLRLAGNEQYF
-	13	TRBD1	TRBV27	TRBJ1-2	TGTGCCAGCAGTTTCACAGGGGGTCGTGGCTACACCTTC	CASSFTGGRGYTF
-	14	-	TRBV10-3	TRBJ2-7	TGTGCCATCAGTGAGAGAGGGCAGTCCTACGAGCAGTACTTC	CAISERGQSYEQYF
-	14	-	TRBV11-2	TRBJ2-3	TGTGCCAGCAGGCCATCGGGAGGCACAGATACGCAGTATTTT	CASRPSGGTDTQYF
-	13	-	TRBV28	TRBJ1-6	TGTGCCAGCAGTCCACCTCACCAGTCACCCCTCCACTTT	CASSPPHQSPLHF